Listed below are T cell receptor beta chains from one sample, sequenced in a study of T cells in localized non-small cell lung cancer. TCRdb keeps only in-frame clones here, not all; method: immunoSEQ multiplex PCR. The data show over a thousand clones, 27% seen once. This specimen consisted of normal lung tissue next to the tumor, obtained before any cancer treatment. These receptors were taken from a woman aged 35 to 75 with stage III lung adenocarcinoma. Both conserved end residues are part of each CDR3. The order of the fields is J gene, clone size, V gene, D gene, CDR3 protein, CDR3 DNA. D genes are given only for firm matches. Clone size appears in some rows only: once, few, many, or a class for an expanded clone.

TRBJ1-1	NA	TRBV14	NA	CASSQDQIRIWNTEAFF	TGTGCCAGCAGCCAAGATCAAATCCGGATATGGAACACTGAAGCTTTCTTT
TRBJ2-1	medium-sized	TRBV9	NA	CASSLEETSTSSYNEQFF	TGTGCCAGCAGCTTAGAGGAAACTAGCACAAGCTCCTACAATGAGCAGTTCTTC
TRBJ1-3	NA	TRBV2	TRBD1	CASSAGTGGGKSGNTIYF	TGTGCCAGCAGTGCCGGGACAGGGGGCGGCAAATCTGGAAACACCATATATTTT
TRBJ1-5	few	TRBV18	NA	CASSLLFLDGRNQPQHF	TGTGCCAGCTCACTTCTCTTTCTGGACGGCCGGAATCAGCCCCAGCATTTT
TRBJ2-1	NA	TRBV4-1	NA	CASSHPGADEQFF	TGCGCCAGCAGCCACCCGGGGGCGGATGAGCAGTTCTTC
TRBJ2-1	few	TRBV29-1	TRBD1	CSSGGWGQGVGNEQFF	TGCAGTAGCGGGGGATGGGGACAGGGGGTCGGCAATGAGCAGTTCTTC
TRBJ1-4	NA	TRBV25-1	NA	CASSESMSGDPTNEKLFF	TGTGCCAGCAGTGAAAGTATGTCGGGGGATCCAACTAATGAAAAACTGTTTTTT
TRBJ2-3	NA	TRBV19	TRBD2	CASKRESVDTQYF	TGTGCCAGTAAGCGGGAGAGCGTAGATACGCAGTATTTT
TRBJ1-3	NA	TRBV9	NA	CASSVGRNTIYF	TGTGCCAGCAGTGTCGGAAGAAACACCATATATTTT
TRBJ1-2	NA	TRBV28	NA	CASRPAGMNYGYTF	TGTGCCAGCAGACCCGCGGGAATGAACTATGGCTACACCTTC
TRBJ1-1	medium-sized	TRBV11-3	NA	CASSFGRRNTEAFF	TGTGCCAGCAGCTTCGGACGGCGGAACACTGAAGCTTTCTTT